The 17 T cell receptor beta chains below were found in one sample sequenced in a study of T cell responses to AZD1222 COVID-19 vaccine (dated by TCRdb to the early 2020s). Library preparation was by the immunoSEQ multiplex PCR assay. TCRdb stores this immuneACCESS table with in-frame sequences only. Part of the clones is absent; in the studies checked, under half of the shortfall reflects unresolved V genes, and no reason is known for the rest. The sample contains 15,000 or so clones, 65% to 80% of them found a single time. The ten largest clones capture approximately 15% of the sample. The time point label on this specimen signifies: about 28 days (+/-7) after the second vaccine dose. The sample was peripheral blood, taken 28 days after the second AZD1222 dose. All receptors derive from an adult who received the AZD1222 COVID-19 vaccine.

V usage is TRBV2 and J usage is TRBJ2-5; 9 bases map to TRBD2. Germline V CDR1 and CDR2: SNHLY, FYNNEI. CDR3 length equals 16 residues. V lost 7 bases and J lost 1; bases outside the gene matches: 10. The CDR3 protein is CASTMSTSGSQETQYF. The CDR3 region has the DNA TGTGCCAGCACCATGTCGACTAGCGGCTCCCAAGAGACCCAGTACTTC. Combining the CDR3 with reference TRBV2 and TRBJ2-5 gives the whole variable domain EPEVTQTPSHQVTQMGQEVILRCVPISNHLYFYWYRQILGQKVEFLVSFYNNEISEKSEIFDDQFSVERPDGSNFTLKIRSTKLEDSAMYFCASTMSTSGSQETQYFGPGTRLLVL.

V and J are TRBV7-2 and TRBJ1-1; perhaps TRBD1 as D (5 bases). This CDR3 contains 15 residues. V shed 4 bases and J shed 5 bases, with 17 bases lying between them. Germline CDR1 and CDR2: SGHTA and FQGNSA. The DNA of the CDR3 is TGTGCCAGCAGCTCCTCTTGGGGGACGGGGACTGAAGCTTTCTTT. The encoded protein is CASSSSWGTGTEAFF.

This clone came up once. This chain's CDR3 is CASSLEGQGLRDQFF. The CDR3 region has the DNA TGTGCCAGCAGCTTAGAGGGACAGGGTCTGCGAGACCAGTTCTTC. The rearrangement joins TRBV7-2 to TRBJ2-1; 9 bases match TRBD1. V gave up 1 base and J gave up 13 bases; unmatched junction bases: 11. Germline lookup yields CDR1 SGHTA and CDR2 FQGNSA. The CDR3 covers 15 residues. Complete variable domain (other parts from reference TRBV7-2 and TRBJ2-1): GAGVSQSPSNKVTEKGKDVELRCDPISGHTALYWYRQSLGQGLEFLIYFQGNSAPDKSGLPSDRFSAERTGGSVSTLTIQRTQQEDSAVYLCASSLEGQGLRDQFFGPGTRLTVL.

This chain connects TRBV28 to TRBJ1-1, with a tentative D call TRBD1 (5 bases). V lost 1 base, J lost 4 bases, and 19 bases lay in between. The germline V gene has CDR1 MDHEN and CDR2 SYDVKM. The CDR3 extends over 17 amino acids. CDR3 coding DNA: TGTGCCAGCAGTTTATCCCCCTTTACAGGACTGGGCACTGAAGCTTTCTTT. Translating it yields CASSLSPFTGLGTEAFF.

The rearrangement joins TRBV5-1 to TRBJ1-2, with D tentatively TRBD1 (5 bases). Germline V lookup: CDR1 SGHRS, CDR2 YFSETQ. Trimming stripped 4 bases from V and 1 base from J, with 11 bases between. The CDR3 contains 14 residues. CDR3: CASSRDRNNYGYTF. DNA for the CDR3: TGCGCCAGCAGCCGTGACAGAAATAACTATGGCTACACCTTC.

The gene calls are TRBV6-5 and TRBJ2-1, with 8 bases that match TRBD1. There are 15 residues in the CDR3. Looked up from germline, CDR1 is MNHEY and CDR2 is SVGAGI. V dropped 6 bases and J dropped 5; count of bases not matched to a gene: 9. This CDR3 reads CASRYRTGSHNEQFF. The CDR3 DNA follows: TGTGCCAGCAGATATAGGACAGGGTCCCACAATGAGCAGTTCTTC.

This clone came up a few times. The chain carries TRBV6-5 and TRBJ2-1; TRBD1 aligns across 9 bases. Per the germline V gene, CDR1 is MNHEY and CDR2 is SVGAGI. The CDR3 consists of 14 residues. V shed 11 bases and J 6 bases; nucleotides not matched to a gene: 11. CDR3 sequence reads: CAVLRQGVSNEQFF. The DNA of the CDR3 is TGTGCCGTTCTTAGACAGGGGGTCAGCAATGAGCAGTTCTTC.

The rearrangement joins TRBV29-1 to TRBJ2-5, with TRBD1 as a possible D gene (6 bases). Germline lookup yields CDR1 SQVTM and CDR2 ANQGSEA. The CDR3 length is 12 residues. V dropped 6 bases and J dropped 3 bases, with 11 bases sitting between them. The CDR3 bases are TGCAGCGTGGAGGACAGAGAAGAGACCCAGTACTTC. This sequence encodes CSVEDREETQYF.

The chain has TRBV15 and TRBJ1-4, with D maybe TRBD1 (5 bases). Per the germline V gene, CDR1 is LNHNV and CDR2 is YYDKDF (reference sequence). The CDR3 totals 17 residues. The V gene lost 0 bases and the J gene lost 6 bases, with 17 bases spanning the gap. The CDR3 region is CATSRDDLGGADEKLFF. In DNA, the CDR3 is TGTGCCACCAGCAGAGATGACTTGGGGGGTGCGGATGAAAAACTGTTTTTT.

The genes are TRBV7-2 and TRBJ1-1; D call uncertain. This CDR3 has 14 residues. In germline, CDR1 is SGHTA, CDR2 FQGNSA. The V gene lost 6 bases and the J gene lost 1 base, with 12 bases spanning the gap. DNA for the CDR3: TGTGCCAGCAGTTCAGAGTGGGGGAACACTGAAGCTTTCTTT. Protein product: CASSSEWGNTEAFF.

This sequence joins TRBV11-2 and TRBJ2-1, with D perhaps TRBD2 (5 bases). This CDR3 has 12 amino acids. Germline CDR1 SGHAT, CDR2 FQNNGV. The germline V and J ends were trimmed by 2 bases and 9 bases, with 8 bases remaining between them. The CDR3 here is CASSLWGAEQFF. The CDR3 DNA reads as TGTGCCAGCAGCTTATGGGGAGCTGAGCAGTTCTTC.

V usage is TRBV3-1 (or the pseudogene TRBV3-2) and J usage is TRBJ1-1; 10 bases map to TRBD1. The CDR3 loop spans 12 amino acids. V shed 3 bases, J shed 11 bases, and the junction held 3 bases outside the gene matches. CDR1 is LGHDT, CDR2 YNNKEL, per germline (reference sequence). CDR3 DNA: TGTGCCAGCAGCCACGGGACAGGGGTTGCTTTCTTT. The encoded protein is CASSHGTGVAFF.

This chain links TRBV7-8 with TRBJ1-5, with D maybe TRBD1 (5 bases). CDR3 size: 15 residues. V shed 1 base and J shed 6 bases, with 13 bases lying between them. Germline values: CDR1 SGHVS, CDR2 FQNEAQ. DNA for the CDR3: TGTGCCAGCAGCTTAGTAGGGGCGGAAGGTCAGCCCCAGCATTTT. This encodes CASSLVGAEGQPQHF.

The V call is TRBV6-5, the J call TRBJ1-5; D possibly corresponds to TRBD1 (6 bases). Between the trimmed V and J ends, which lost 4 bases and 7 bases, there was a span of 14 bases. CDR3 length: 14 amino acids. The germline V gene encodes CDR1 MNHEY and CDR2 SVGAGI. In nucleotides, the CDR3 is TGTGCCAGCAGTTCTCAGGGGCCAGGGCAGCCCCAGCATTTT. Amino acid sequence: CASSSQGPGQPQHF.

The chain joins TRBV12-3 or TRBV12-4 to TRBJ2-7; D is unresolved. V lost 1 base to trimming and J lost 1 base, with 5 bases between them. The length of the CDR3 is 13 residues. The CDR3 spells CASSLEVSYEQYF. The CDR3 DNA is TGTGCCAGCAGTTTAGAAGTGTCCTACGAGCAGTACTTC.

CDR3 in amino acids: CASSLTEGPDTQYF. The CDR3 nucleotides are TGTGCCAGCAGCCTGACAGAGGGGCCGGATACGCAGTATTTT. The chain combines TRBV27 with TRBJ2-3; D is perhaps TRBD1 or TRBD2 (5 bases each). Germline V gene lookup returns CDR1 MNHEY and CDR2 SMNVEV (reference sequence). V was clipped by 6 bases and J by 6 bases, with 16 bases between them. The CDR3 is 14 residues long.

The chain couples TRBV10-3 to TRBJ2-1, with TRBD1 identical over 9 bases. Germline CDR1 and CDR2: ENHRY and SYGVKD. V was clipped by 6 bases and J by 2 bases; unmatched bases: 5. The CDR3 extends over 15 amino acids. CDR3 residues: CAIRPTGGPYNEQFF. Here the CDR3 DNA reads TGTGCCATCAGGCCGACAGGGGGGCCCTACAATGAGCAGTTCTTC.